A selection of T cell receptor beta chains follows, all from one sample in a study of identical twins. TCRdb re-called the 5' RACE reads through MiXCR, storing one row per CDR3 protein. The sample includes 1.5 million to 2 million distinct CDR3 sequences, around a third of them seen just once. The source material was cord blood. The receptors were sampled from a newborn girl in good health. The CDR3 runs from the conserved cysteine through the conserved F or W. Each record gives: J gene, clone size, V gene, D gene, CDR3 DNA, CDR3 protein. The D gene is left open where the match is weak. Where a row states a size, it is once, few, many or the class of an expanded clone; other rows omit it.

j_call: TRBJ2-1; clone_size: .; v_call: TRBV11-2; d_call: TRBD2; cdr3_nt: TGTGCCAGCAGCGGGGGGGTACTAGCGAACTCCTACAATGAGCAGTTCTTC; cdr3_aa: CASSGGVLANSYNEQFF
j_call: TRBJ2-7; clone_size: few; v_call: TRBV3-1; d_call: TRBD2; cdr3_nt: TGTGCCAGCAGCCCCCCTAGCGGAACTCTTTACGAGCAGTACTTC; cdr3_aa: CASSPPSGTLYEQYF
j_call: TRBJ1-2; clone_size: few; v_call: TRBV12-3/TRBV12-4; d_call: .; cdr3_nt: TGTGCCAGCAGGGGACGGAACATTTATGGCTACACCTTC; cdr3_aa: CASRGRNIYGYTF
j_call: TRBJ2-5; clone_size: .; v_call: TRBV20-1; d_call: .; cdr3_nt: TGCAGTGCTAGGAGGACTAACTGGGAGACCCAGTACTTC; cdr3_aa: CSARRTNWETQYF
j_call: TRBJ2-2; clone_size: .; v_call: TRBV6-6; d_call: .; cdr3_nt: TGTGCCAGCAGTTACCCAACAGGGAGCTGGGAGCTGTTTTTT; cdr3_aa: CASSYPTGSWELFF
j_call: TRBJ2-7; clone_size: .; v_call: TRBV28; d_call: .; cdr3_nt: TGTGCCAGCAGTTTATTTAGGGTACCAAGCTCCTACAATGAGCAGTACTTC; cdr3_aa: CASSLFRVPSSYNEQYF
j_call: TRBJ2-5; clone_size: few; v_call: TRBV6-2/TRBV6-3; d_call: TRBD2; cdr3_nt: TGTGCCAGCAGTTACCGACGACTAGCGGGGGATGAGACCCAGTACTTC; cdr3_aa: CASSYRRLAGDETQYF
j_call: TRBJ2-7; clone_size: .; v_call: TRBV20-1; d_call: .; cdr3_nt: TGCAGTGCTAGAGATCTAGTTTCCCCCCTCTACGAGCAGTACTTC; cdr3_aa: CSARDLVSPLYEQYF
j_call: TRBJ1-5; clone_size: many; v_call: TRBV7-2; d_call: TRBD1; cdr3_nt: TGTGCCAGCAGCTTAAAGGGGGCCGACAGGGGAGGTTATAGCAATCAGCCCCAGCATTTT; cdr3_aa: CASSLKGADRGGYSNQPQHF
j_call: TRBJ2-7; clone_size: .; v_call: TRBV25-1; d_call: TRBD1; cdr3_nt: TGTGCCAGCAGTGGGTATCTAGACAGGGGGTACGAGCAGTACTTC; cdr3_aa: CASSGYLDRGYEQYF
j_call: TRBJ2-3; clone_size: .; v_call: TRBV30; d_call: .; cdr3_nt: TGTGCCTGGAGTGGGGGATGGACAGAACTCAGCACAGATACGCAGTATTTT; cdr3_aa: CAWSGGWTELSTDTQYF
j_call: TRBJ2-1; clone_size: few; v_call: TRBV5-6; d_call: TRBD2; cdr3_nt: TGTGCCAGCACCCTTAGCGGGAGAGGCTCCTACAATGAGCAGTTCTTC; cdr3_aa: CASTLSGRGSYNEQFF
j_call: TRBJ2-7; clone_size: few; v_call: TRBV10-3; d_call: .; cdr3_nt: TGTGCCATCAGTGCAGGCCCCAGGAGCTCCTACGGGCAGTACTTC; cdr3_aa: CAISAGPRSSYGQYF
j_call: TRBJ2-7; clone_size: .; v_call: TRBV13; d_call: TRBD1; cdr3_nt: TGTGCCAGCAGCCAACGGACAGGCAACATTTACGAGCAGTACTTC; cdr3_aa: CASSQRTGNIYEQYF
j_call: TRBJ2-1; clone_size: many; v_call: TRBV28; d_call: .; cdr3_nt: TGTGCCAGCAGAGGACAGAGCTCCTACAATGAGCAGTTCTTC; cdr3_aa: CASRGQSSYNEQFF
j_call: TRBJ2-1; clone_size: few; v_call: TRBV14; d_call: .; cdr3_nt: TGTGCCAGCAGCCCCCGGATAGCTGACAATGAGCAGTTCTTC; cdr3_aa: CASSPRIADNEQFF
j_call: TRBJ1-2; clone_size: few; v_call: TRBV27; d_call: .; cdr3_nt: TGTGCCAGCAGTCCCTGGGCCTCGGACCCCTATGGCTACACCTTC; cdr3_aa: CASSPWASDPYGYTF
j_call: TRBJ2-3; clone_size: .; v_call: TRBV5-1; d_call: .; cdr3_nt: TGCGCCAGCAGCGGGGGCCAGGGGGATACGCAGTATTTT; cdr3_aa: CASSGGQGDTQYF
j_call: TRBJ2-1; clone_size: few; v_call: TRBV25-1; d_call: .; cdr3_nt: TGTGCCAGCAGTGGAAACCGGAGGGGACTCGGAGTCGAGAATGAGCAGTTCTTC; cdr3_aa: CASSGNRRGLGVENEQFF